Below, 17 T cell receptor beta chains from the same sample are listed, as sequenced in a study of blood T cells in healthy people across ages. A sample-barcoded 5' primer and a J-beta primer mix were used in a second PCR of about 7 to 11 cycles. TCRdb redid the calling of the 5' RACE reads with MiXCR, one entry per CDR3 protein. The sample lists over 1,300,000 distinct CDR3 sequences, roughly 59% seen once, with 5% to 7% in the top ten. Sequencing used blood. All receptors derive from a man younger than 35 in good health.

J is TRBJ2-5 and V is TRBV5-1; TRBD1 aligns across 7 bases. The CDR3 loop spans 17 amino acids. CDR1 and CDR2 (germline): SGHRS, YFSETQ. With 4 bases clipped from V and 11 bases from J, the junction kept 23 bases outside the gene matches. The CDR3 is CASSPYPGQSLTREQYF. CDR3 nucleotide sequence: TGCGCCAGCAGCCCCTACCCGGGACAGTCGCTGACTCGAGAGCAGTACTTC.

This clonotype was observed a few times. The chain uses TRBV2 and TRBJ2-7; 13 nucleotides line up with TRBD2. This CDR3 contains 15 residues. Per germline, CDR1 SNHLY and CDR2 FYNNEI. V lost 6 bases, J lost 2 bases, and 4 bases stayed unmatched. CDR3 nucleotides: TGTGCCAGCAGGTCCGGGACTAGCGGGACCTACGAGCAGTACTTC. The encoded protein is CASRSGTSGTYEQYF.

CDR3 DNA sequence: TGTGCCAGCGTGAAGATGACAGAAGACTATGGCTACACCTTC. It is translated as CASVKMTEDYGYTF. V is TRBV25-1 and J is TRBJ1-2, with D tentatively TRBD1 (5 bases). The V gene's germline CDR1 is MGHDK and CDR2 SYGVNS. CDR3 size: 14 residues. The V and J ends lost 8 bases and 3 bases respectively, with 16 bases between them.

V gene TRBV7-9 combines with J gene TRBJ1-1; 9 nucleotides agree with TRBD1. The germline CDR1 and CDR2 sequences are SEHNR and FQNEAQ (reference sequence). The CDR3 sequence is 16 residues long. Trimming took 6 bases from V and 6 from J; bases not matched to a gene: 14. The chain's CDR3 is CASRNPGQGILSEAFF. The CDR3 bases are TGTGCCAGCAGAAACCCGGGACAGGGTATTCTGTCTGAAGCTTTCTTT.

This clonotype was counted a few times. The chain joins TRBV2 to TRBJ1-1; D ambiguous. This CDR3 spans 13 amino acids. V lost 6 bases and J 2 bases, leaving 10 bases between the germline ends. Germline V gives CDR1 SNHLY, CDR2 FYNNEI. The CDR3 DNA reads TGTGCCAGCAGAAGAAGTCTAAACACTGAAGCTTTCTTT. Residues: CASRRSLNTEAFF.

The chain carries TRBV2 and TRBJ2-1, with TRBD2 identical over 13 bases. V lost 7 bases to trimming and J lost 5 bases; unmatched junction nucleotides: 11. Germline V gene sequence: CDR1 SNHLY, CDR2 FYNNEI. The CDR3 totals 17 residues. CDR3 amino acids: CASNWPGTSGTDNEQFF. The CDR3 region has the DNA TGTGCCAGCAACTGGCCCGGGACTAGCGGGACTGACAATGAGCAGTTCTTC.

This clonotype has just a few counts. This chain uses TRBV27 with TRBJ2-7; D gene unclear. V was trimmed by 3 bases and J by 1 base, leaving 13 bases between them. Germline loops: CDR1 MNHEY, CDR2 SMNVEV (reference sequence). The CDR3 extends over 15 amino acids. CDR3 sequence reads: CASSFVGIRSYEQYF. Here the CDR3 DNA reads TGTGCCAGCAGTTTTGTGGGGATTCGGTCCTACGAGCAGTACTTC.

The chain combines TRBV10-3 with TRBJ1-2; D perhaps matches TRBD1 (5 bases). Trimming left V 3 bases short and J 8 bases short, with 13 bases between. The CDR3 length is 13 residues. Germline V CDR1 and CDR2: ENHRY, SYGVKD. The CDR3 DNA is TGTGCCATCAGTGACCGGGACGTTGGAGGCTACACCTTC. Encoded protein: CAISDRDVGGYTF.

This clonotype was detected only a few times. The CDR3 DNA is TGTGCCAGCAGAGAACAGGGACAGAGTCTCTACGAGCAGTACTTC. This sequence encodes CASREQGQSLYEQYF. V is TRBV6-2 or TRBV6-3 and J is TRBJ2-7; 7 bases are shared with TRBD1. V gave up 6 bases and J gave up 3 bases; unmatched junction bases: 11. CDR3 size: 15 residues. Germline assignment: CDR1 MNHEY and CDR2 SVGEGT.

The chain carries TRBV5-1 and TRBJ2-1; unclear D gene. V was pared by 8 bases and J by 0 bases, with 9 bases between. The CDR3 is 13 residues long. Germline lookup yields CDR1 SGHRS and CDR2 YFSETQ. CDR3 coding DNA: TGCGCCAGACTATTGGGCTCCTACAATGAGCAGTTCTTC. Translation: CARLLGSYNEQFF.

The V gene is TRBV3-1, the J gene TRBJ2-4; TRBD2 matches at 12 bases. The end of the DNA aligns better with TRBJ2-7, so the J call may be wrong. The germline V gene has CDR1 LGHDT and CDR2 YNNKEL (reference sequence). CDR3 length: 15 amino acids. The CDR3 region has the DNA TGTGCCAGCAGCCCCCTAGCGGGGGGGCACTACGAGCAGTACTTC. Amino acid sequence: CASSPLAGGHYEQYF.

The DNA for the CDR3 is TGTGCCAGCAGTCCACTGCCGGAAGACTCCTACGAGCAGTACTTC. It is translated as CASSPLPEDSYEQYF. J is TRBJ2-7 and V is TRBV27; D gene uncertain. The V end lost 5 bases, the J end lost 0 bases, and 14 bases lay between the germline ends. Germline CDR1 MNHEY, CDR2 SMNVEV (reference sequence). The CDR3 covers 15 residues.

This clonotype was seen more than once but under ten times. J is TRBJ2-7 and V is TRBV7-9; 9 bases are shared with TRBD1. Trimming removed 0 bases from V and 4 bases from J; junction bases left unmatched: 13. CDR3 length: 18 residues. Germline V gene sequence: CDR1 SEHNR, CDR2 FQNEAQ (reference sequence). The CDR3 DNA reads TGTGCCAGCAGCTTAGCGGACAGGGGAGTGTCTCGGGGTTACGAGCAGTACTTC. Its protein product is CASSLADRGVSRGYEQYF.

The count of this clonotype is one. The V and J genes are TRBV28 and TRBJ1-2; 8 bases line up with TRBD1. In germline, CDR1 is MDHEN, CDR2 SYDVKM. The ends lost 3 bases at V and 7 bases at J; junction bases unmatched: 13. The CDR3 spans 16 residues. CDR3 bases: TGTGCCAGCAGTTTCTCCACGGGCAGGGGGCTTAGTGGCTACACCTTC. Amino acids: CASSFSTGRGLSGYTF.

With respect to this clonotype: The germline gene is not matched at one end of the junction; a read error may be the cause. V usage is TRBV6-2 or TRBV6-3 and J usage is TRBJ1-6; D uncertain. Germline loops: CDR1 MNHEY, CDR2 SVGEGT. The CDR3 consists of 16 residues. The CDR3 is CASSYSRRMGSSPLHF. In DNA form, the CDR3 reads TGCGCCAGCAGTTACTCGAGACGGATGGGAAGTTCACCCCTCCACTTT.

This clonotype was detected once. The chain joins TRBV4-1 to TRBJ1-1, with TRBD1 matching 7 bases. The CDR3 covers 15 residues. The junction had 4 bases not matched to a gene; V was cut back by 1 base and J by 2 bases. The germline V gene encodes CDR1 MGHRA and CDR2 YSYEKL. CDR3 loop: CASSQVRGHNTEAFF. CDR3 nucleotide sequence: TGCGCCAGCAGCCAAGTAAGGGGGCACAACACTGAAGCTTTCTTT.

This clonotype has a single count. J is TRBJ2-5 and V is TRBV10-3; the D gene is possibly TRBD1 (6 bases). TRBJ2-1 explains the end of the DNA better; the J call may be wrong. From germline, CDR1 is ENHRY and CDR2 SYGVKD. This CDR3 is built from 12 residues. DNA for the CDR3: TGTGCCACACGGACAGTCGAAGAGACCCAGTTCTTC. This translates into CATRTVEETQFF.